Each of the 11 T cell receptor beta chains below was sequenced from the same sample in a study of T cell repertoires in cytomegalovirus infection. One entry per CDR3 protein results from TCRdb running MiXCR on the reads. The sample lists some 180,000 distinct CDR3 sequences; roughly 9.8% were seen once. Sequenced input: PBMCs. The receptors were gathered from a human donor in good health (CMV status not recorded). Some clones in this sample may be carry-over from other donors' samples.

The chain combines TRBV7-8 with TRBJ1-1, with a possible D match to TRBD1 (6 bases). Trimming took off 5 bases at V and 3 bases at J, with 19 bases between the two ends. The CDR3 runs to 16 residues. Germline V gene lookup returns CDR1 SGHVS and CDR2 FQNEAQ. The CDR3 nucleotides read TGTGCCAGCAGCCCGGGGAGGGGGGGGTATTACACTGAAGCTTTCTTT. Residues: CASSPGRGGYYTEAFF.

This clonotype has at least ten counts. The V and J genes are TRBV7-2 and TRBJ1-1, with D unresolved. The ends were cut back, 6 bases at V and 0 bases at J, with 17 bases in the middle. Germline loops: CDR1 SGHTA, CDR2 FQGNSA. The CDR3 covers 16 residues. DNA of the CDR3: TGTGCCAGCAGACCTCGGACGGGATTCATGAACACTGAAGCTTTCTTT. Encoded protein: CASRPRTGFMNTEAFF.

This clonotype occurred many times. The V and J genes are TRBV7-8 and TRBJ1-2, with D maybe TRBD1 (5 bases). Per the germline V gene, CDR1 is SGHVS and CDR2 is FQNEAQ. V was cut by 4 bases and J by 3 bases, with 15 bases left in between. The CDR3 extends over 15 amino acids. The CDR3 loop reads CASSSRGREDYGYTF. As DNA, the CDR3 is TGTGCCAGCAGCTCCAGAGGCAGGGAGGACTATGGCTACACCTTC. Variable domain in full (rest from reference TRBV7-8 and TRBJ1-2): GAGVSQSPRYKVAKRGQDVALRCDPISGHVSLFWYQQALGQGPEFLTYFQNEAQLDKSGLPSDRFFAERPEGSVSTLKIQRTQQEDSAVYLCASSSRGREDYGYTFGSGTRLTVV.

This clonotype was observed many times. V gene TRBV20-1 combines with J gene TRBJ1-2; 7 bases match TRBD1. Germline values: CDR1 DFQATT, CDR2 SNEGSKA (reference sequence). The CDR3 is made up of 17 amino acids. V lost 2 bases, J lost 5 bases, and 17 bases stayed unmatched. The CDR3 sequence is CSARIDRDRGGRYGYTF. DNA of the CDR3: TGCAGTGCTAGAATAGACAGGGATCGAGGAGGACGATATGGCTACACCTTC.

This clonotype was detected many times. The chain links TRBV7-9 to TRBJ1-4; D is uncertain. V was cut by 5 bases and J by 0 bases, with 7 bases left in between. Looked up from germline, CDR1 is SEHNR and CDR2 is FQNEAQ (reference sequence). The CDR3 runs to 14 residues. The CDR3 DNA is TGTGCCAGCAGCGAGGGCACAACTAATGAAAAACTGTTTTTT. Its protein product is CASSEGTTNEKLFF.

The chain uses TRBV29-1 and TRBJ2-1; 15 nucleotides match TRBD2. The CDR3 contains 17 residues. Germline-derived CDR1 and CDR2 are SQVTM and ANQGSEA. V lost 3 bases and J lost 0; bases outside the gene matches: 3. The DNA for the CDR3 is TGCAGCGTTGAGGGACTAGCGGGGGGTAGCTCCTACAATGAGCAGTTCTTC. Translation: CSVEGLAGGSSYNEQFF.

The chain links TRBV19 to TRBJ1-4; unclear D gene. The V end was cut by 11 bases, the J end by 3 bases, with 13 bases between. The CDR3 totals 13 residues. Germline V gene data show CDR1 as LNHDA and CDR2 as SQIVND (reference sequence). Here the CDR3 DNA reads TGTGCCCGCCCGTATGCGGCTAATGAAAAACTGTTTTTT. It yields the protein CARPYAANEKLFF.

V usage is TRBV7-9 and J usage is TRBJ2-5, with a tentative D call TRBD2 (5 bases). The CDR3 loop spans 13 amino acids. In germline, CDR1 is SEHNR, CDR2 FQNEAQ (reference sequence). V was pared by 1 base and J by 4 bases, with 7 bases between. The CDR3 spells CASSLGLAETQYF. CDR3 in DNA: TGTGCCAGCAGCTTAGGGCTAGCAGAGACCCAGTACTTC. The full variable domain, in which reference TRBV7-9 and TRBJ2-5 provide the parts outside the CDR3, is DTGVSQNPRHKITKRGQNVTFRCDPISEHNRLYWYRQTLGQGPEFLTYFQNEAQLEKSRLLSDRFSAERPKGSFSTLEIQRTEQGDSAMYLCASSLGLAETQYFGPGTRLLVL.

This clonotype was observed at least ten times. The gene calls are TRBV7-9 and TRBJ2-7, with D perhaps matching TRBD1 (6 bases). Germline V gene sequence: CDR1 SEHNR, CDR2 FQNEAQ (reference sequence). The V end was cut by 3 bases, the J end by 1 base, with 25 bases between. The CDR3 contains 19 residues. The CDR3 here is CASSFSGPYPGEESYEQYF. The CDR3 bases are TGTGCCAGCAGCTTTTCCGGGCCCTATCCAGGGGAAGAGTCCTACGAGCAGTACTTC.

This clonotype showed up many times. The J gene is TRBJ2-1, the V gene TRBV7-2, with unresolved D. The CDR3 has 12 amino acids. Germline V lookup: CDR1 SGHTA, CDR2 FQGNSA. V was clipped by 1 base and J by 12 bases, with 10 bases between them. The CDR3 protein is CASSLERDGQFF. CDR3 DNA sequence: TGTGCCAGCAGCTTAGAGAGAGACGGGCAGTTCTTC.

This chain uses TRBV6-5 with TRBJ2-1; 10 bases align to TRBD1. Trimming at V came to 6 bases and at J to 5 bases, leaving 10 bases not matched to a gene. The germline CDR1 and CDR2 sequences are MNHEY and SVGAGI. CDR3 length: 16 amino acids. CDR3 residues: CASSSRDRGTHNEQFF. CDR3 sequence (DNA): TGTGCCAGCAGCTCCCGGGACAGGGGAACCCACAATGAGCAGTTCTTC.